The following is a TCR beta chain sequence with its context. The antigen is not known. CDR1 LNHDA and CDR2 SQIVND come from the germline V gene (reference sequence). CDR3 size: 17 residues. V was clipped by 4 bases and J by 0 bases, with 16 bases between them. Profiling relied on immunoSEQ multiplex PCR, and the TCRdb table lists in-frame clones only, not all of them. The table includes more than 75,000 clones, about 86% detected once. Blood sampling was done at baseline, cycle 4 day 1, and cycle 7 day 1. The entry originates in a study of OX40 agonist ivuxolimab in advanced cancers. Study at large: With ivuxolimab, an agonistic anti-OX40 (CD134) antibody, patients were treated. Patients in the trial were receiving intravenous ivuxolimab every 2 weeks, at doses of 0.01 to 10 mg/kg. Study findings and constraints: Clonal expansion by week 6 occurred in CD4+ and CD8+ blood T cells (at 0.1 to 3.0 mg/kg).

The origin of this receptor is an adult with an advanced solid tumor such as melanoma, head and neck, liver or kidney cancer. Sequenced material: CD4+ or CD8+ T cells sorted from blood, taken in a trial of the OX40 agonist ivuxolimab. V and J are TRBV19 and TRBJ2-1, with D unclear. CDR3 nucleotides: TGTGCCAGTAGTAATTCGTGGGATCAGAGCTCCTACAATGAGCAGTTCTTC. This codes for CASSNSWDQSSYNEQFF.